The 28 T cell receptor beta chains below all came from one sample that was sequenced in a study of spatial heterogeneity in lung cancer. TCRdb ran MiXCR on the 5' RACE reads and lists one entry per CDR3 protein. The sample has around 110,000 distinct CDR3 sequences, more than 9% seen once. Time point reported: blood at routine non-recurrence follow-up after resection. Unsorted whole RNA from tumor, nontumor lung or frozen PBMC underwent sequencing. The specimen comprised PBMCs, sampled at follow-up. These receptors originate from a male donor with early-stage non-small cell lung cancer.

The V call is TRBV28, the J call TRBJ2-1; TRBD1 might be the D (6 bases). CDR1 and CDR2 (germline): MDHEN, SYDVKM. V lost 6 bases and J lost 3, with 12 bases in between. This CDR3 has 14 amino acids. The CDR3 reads CASSRDTLYNEQFF. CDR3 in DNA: TGTGCCAGCAGCAGGGACACTCTCTACAATGAGCAGTTCTTC.

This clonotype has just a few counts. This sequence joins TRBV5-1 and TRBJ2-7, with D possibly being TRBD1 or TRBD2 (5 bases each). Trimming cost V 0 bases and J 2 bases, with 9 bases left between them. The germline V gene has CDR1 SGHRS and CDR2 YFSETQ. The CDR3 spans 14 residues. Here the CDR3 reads CASSLVQGPYEQYF. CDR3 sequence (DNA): TGCGCCAGCAGCTTGGTGCAGGGACCCTACGAGCAGTACTTC.

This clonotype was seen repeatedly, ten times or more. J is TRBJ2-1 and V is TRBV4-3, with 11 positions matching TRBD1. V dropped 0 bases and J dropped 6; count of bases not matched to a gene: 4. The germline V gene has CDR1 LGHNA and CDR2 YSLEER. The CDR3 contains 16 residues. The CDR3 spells CASSQDIGTGGNEQFF. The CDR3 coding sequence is TGCGCCAGCAGCCAAGACATCGGGACAGGGGGCAATGAGCAGTTCTTC.

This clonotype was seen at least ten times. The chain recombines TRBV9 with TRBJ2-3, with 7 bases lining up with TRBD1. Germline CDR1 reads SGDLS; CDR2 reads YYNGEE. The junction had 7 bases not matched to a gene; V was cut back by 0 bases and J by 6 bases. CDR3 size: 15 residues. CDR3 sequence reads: CASSVEGGPADTQYF. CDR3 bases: TGTGCCAGCAGCGTAGAAGGGGGCCCGGCGGATACGCAGTATTTT.

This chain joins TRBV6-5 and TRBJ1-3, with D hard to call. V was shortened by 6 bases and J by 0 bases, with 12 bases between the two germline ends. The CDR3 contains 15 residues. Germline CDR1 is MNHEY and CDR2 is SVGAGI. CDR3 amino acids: CASSLADGSGNTIYF. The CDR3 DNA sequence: TGTGCCAGCAGCCTCGCGGACGGCTCTGGAAACACCATATATTTT.

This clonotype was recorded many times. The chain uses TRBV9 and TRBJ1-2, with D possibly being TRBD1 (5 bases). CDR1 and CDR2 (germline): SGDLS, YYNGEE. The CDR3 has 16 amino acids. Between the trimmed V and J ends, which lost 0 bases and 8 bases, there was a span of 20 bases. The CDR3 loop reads CASSVDAWAGKGGYTF. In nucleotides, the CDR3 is TGTGCCAGCAGCGTAGATGCTTGGGCAGGGAAAGGAGGCTACACCTTC.

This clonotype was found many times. In DNA form, the CDR3 reads TGTGCCAGCAGTCCCTTAGGGGGGCGGGGGAATCAGCCCCAGCATTTT. As protein: CASSPLGGRGNQPQHF. V is TRBV2 and J is TRBJ1-5, with TRBD1 as a possible D gene (6 bases). Germline-derived CDR1 and CDR2 are SNHLY and FYNNEI. The CDR3 is 16 amino acids. V was pared by 5 bases and J by 4 bases, with 18 bases between.

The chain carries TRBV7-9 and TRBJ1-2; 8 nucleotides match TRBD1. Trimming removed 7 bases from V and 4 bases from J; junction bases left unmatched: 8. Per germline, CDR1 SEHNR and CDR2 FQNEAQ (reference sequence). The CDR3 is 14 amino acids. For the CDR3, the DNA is TGTGCCAGCACCGCGGACAGGGTTGCCTATGGCTACACCTTC. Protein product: CASTADRVAYGYTF. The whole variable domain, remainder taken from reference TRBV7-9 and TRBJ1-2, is DTGVSQNPRHKITKRGQNVTFRCDPISEHNRLYWYRQTLGQGPEFLTYFQNEAQLEKSRLLSDRFSAERPKGSFSTLEIQRTEQGDSAMYLCASTADRVAYGYTFGSGTRLTVV.

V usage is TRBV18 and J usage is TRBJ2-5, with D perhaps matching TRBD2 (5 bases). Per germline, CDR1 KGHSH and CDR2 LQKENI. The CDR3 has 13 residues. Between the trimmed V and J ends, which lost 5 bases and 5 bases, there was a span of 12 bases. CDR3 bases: TGTGCCAGCTCAAGGGCAGCGGTGGAGACCCAGTACTTC. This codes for CASSRAAVETQYF. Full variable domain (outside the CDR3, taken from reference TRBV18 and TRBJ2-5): NAGVMQNPRHLVRRRGQEARLRCSPMKGHSHVYWYRQLPEEGLKFMVYLQKENIIDESGMPKERFSAEFPKEGPSILRIQQVVRGDSAAYFCASSRAAVETQYFGPGTRLLVL.

The CDR3 is CAIRQGRGTGELFF. Here the CDR3 DNA reads TGTGCCATCAGACAGGGCCGTGGCACCGGGGAGCTGTTTTTT. V usage is TRBV10-3 and J usage is TRBJ2-2; the D gene is possibly TRBD1 (6 bases). CDR3 length equals 14 residues. V lost 6 bases and J lost 4, with 12 bases in between. Germline assignment: CDR1 ENHRY and CDR2 SYGVKD.

CDR3 DNA sequence: TGTGCCAGCAGCGCCGACAGCGTGAACACTGAAGCTTTCTTT. Translation gives CASSADSVNTEAFF. The V and J genes are TRBV7-9 and TRBJ1-1; the D gene is possibly TRBD1 (5 bases). V dropped 5 bases and J dropped 0 bases, with 10 bases sitting between them. The germline gives CDR1 SEHNR, CDR2 FQNEAQ (reference sequence). The CDR3 runs 14 residues. Based on the CDR3 plus reference TRBV7-9 and TRBJ1-1, the full variable domain is DTGVSQNPRHKITKRGQNVTFRCDPISEHNRLYWYRQTLGQGPEFLTYFQNEAQLEKSRLLSDRFSAERPKGSFSTLEIQRTEQGDSAMYLCASSADSVNTEAFFGQGTRLTVV.

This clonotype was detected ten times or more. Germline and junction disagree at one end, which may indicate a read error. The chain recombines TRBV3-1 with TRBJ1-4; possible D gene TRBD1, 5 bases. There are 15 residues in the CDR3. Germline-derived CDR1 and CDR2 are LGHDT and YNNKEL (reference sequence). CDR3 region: CASSTRQTTNEKLFF. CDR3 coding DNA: TGTGCCAGCAGCACCCGACAGACAACAAATGAAAAACTGTTTTTT.

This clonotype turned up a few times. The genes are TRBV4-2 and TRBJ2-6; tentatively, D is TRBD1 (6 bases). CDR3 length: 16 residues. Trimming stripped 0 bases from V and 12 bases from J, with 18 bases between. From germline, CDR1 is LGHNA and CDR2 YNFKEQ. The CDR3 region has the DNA TGTGCCAGCAGCCAAGATCTTCTTGGGGGCCGGGGCGTCCTGACTTTC. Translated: CASSQDLLGGRGVLTF.

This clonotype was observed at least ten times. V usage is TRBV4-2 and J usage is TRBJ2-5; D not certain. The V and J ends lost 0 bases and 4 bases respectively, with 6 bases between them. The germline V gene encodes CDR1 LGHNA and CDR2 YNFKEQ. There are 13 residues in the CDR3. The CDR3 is CASSQDWVETQYF. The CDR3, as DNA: TGTGCCAGCAGCCAAGATTGGGTAGAGACCCAGTACTTC.

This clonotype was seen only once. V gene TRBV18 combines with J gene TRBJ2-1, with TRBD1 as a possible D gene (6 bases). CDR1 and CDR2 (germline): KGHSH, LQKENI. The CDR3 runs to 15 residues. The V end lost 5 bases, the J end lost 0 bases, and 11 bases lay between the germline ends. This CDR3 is CASSVDRYSYNEQFF. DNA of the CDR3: TGTGCCAGCTCAGTTGACAGGTACTCCTACAATGAGCAGTTCTTC.

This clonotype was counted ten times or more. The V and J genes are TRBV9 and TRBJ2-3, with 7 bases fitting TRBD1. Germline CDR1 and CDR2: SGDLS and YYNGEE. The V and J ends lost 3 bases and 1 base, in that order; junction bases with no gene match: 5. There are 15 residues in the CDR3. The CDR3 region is CASSEDRIRTDTQYF. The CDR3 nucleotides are TGTGCCAGCAGCGAGGACAGGATTCGCACAGATACGCAGTATTTT.

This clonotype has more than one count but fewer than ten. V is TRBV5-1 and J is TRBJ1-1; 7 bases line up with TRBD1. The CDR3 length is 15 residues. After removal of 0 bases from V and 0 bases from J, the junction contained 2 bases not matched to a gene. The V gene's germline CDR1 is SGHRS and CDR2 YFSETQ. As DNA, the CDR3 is TGCGCCAGCAGCTTGGCTCAGGGGGTGAACACTGAAGCTTTCTTT. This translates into CASSLAQGVNTEAFF.

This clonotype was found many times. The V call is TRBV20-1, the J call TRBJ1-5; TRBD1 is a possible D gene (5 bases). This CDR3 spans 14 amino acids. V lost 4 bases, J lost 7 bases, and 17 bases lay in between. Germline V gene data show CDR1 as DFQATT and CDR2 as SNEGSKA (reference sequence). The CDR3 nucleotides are TGCAGTGCTATTAGGGGAGGGCCAAGGCAGCCCCAGCATTTT. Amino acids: CSAIRGGPRQPQHF.

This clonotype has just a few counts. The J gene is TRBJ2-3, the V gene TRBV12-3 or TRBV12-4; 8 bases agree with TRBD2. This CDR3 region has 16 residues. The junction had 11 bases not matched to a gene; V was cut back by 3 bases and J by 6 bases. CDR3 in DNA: TGTGCCAGCAGTTTCCCTACGCGGGGGGATTCGGATACGCAGTATTTT. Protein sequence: CASSFPTRGDSDTQYF.

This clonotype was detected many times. CDR3 region: CASSFSAYEQYF. CDR3 bases: TGTGCCAGCAGCTTCTCGGCCTACGAGCAGTACTTC. The chain carries TRBV5-6 and TRBJ2-7; no reliable D call. Trimming removed 2 bases at V and 2 bases at J, with 5 bases between. CDR1 and CDR2 from the germline V gene are SGHDT and YYEEEE. The CDR3 consists of 12 residues.

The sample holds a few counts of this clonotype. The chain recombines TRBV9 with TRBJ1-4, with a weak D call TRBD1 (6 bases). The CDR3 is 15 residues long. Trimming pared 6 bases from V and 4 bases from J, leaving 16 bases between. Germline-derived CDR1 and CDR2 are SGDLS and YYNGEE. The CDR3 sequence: CASNPGGGLNEKLFF. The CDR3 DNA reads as TGTGCCAGCAACCCCGGGGGGGGCCTTAATGAAAAACTGTTTTTT.

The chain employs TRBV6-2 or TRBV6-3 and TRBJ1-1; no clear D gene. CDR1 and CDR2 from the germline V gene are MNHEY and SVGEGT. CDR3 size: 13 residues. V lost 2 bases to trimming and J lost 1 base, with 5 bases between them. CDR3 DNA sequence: TGTGCCAGCAGTTACATATGGAACACTGAAGCTTTCTTT. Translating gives CASSYIWNTEAFF.

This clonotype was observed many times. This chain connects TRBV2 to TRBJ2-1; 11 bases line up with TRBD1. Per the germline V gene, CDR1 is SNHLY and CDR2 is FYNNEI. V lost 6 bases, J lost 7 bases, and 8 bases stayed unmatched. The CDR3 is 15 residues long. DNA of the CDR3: TGTGCCAGCAGCTCCGGACAGGGGGCGTATAATGAGCAGTTCTTC. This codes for CASSSGQGAYNEQFF.

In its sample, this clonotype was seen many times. The CDR3 here is CASSQNLGDRGVRAFF. DNA of the CDR3: TGTGCCAGCAGCCAGAACTTGGGAGACAGGGGTGTGCGAGCTTTCTTT. This chain joins TRBV4-2 and TRBJ1-1; 8 bases fit TRBD1. V lost 3 bases, J lost 10 bases, and 16 bases stayed unmatched. The CDR3 has 16 amino acids. Germline CDR1 and CDR2: LGHNA and YNFKEQ.

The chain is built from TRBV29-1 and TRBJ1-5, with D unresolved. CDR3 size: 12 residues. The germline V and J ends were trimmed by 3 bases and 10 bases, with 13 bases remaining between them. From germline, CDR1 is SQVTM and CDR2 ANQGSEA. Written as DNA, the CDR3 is TGCAGCGTTGATATAACAGTTCTTCCCCAGCATTTT. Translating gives CSVDITVLPQHF.

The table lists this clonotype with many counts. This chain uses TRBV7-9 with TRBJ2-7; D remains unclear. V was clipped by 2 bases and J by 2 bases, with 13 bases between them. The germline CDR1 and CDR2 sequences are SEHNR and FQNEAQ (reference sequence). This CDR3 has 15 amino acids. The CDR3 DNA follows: TGTGCCAGCAGCTTAAACGGTGGCGGCACCTACGAGCAGTACTTC. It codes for CASSLNGGGTYEQYF.

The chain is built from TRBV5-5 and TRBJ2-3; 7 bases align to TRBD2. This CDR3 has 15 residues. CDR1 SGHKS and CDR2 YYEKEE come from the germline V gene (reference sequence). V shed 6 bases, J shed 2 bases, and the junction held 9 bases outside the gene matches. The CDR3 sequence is CASISGGAATDTQYF. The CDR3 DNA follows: TGTGCCAGCATCTCGGGGGGAGCGGCCACAGATACGCAGTATTTT.

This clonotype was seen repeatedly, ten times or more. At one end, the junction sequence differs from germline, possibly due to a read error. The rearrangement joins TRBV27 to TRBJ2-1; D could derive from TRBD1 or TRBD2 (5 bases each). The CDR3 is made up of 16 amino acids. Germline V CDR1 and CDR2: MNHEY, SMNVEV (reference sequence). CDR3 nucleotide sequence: TGCACCAGCAGTTTATACCGGGACCTCTTTTCCAATGAGCAGTTCTTC. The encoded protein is CTSSLYRDLFSNEQFF.